This T cell receptor beta chain was identified in a study of PD-L1 blockade in urothelial cancer. Overall study context: Blood was analyzed 3 weeks (second dose) and 6 weeks after treatment start.

Time point reported: peripheral blood 6 weeks after treatment start. Patients suffered from locally advanced or metastatic urothelial carcinoma. Produced via immunoSEQ multiplex PCR; TCRdb's table is partial and in-frame only. The repertoire includes around 46,000 clones, around 80% of them detected once, and around 14% sits in the top ten. This TCR derives from a man between 60 and 70 years old with urothelial cancer. The specimen was PBMCs, collected around atezolizumab (anti-PD-L1) treatment.

This CDR3 is CASSQEEVGTNIQYF. The CDR3 DNA follows: TGCGCCAGCAGCCAAGAAGAGGTGGGTACGAACATTCAGTACTTC. The genes are TRBV4-1 and TRBJ2-4; D remains ambiguous. This CDR3 is built from 15 residues. Germline CDR1 MGHRA, CDR2 YSYEKL. V lost 0 bases to trimming and J lost 7 bases, with 13 bases between them.